This TCR beta chain originates from a study of control samples from healthy donors and cancer patients. The repertoire was sequenced with immunoSEQ multiplex PCR; TCRdb's copy has only in-frame clones and lacks some. The sample contains fewer than 200,000 clones, around 90% of which appear only once. This receptor was obtained from a woman aged 45-60 years in good health. Sequencing was done on a sample of blood.

Here the CDR3 DNA reads TGTGCTAGTGCTCTAGGGGGGGACCAGCCCCAGCATTTT. Protein product: CASALGGDQPQHF. V is TRBV12-5 and J is TRBJ1-5; the D gene is possibly TRBD1 (6 bases). In germline, CDR1 is LGHNT, CDR2 FRNRAP. Trimming shortened V by 7 bases and J by 7 bases, and 14 bases separated the two germline ends. The CDR3 length is 13 residues.